The clone carrying this TCR beta chain appeared a few times. As originally analysed: Reference gene primers were amplified, and this amplification served to estimate nucleated cell counts. The repertoire was sequenced with immunoSEQ multiplex PCR; TCRdb's copy has only in-frame clones and lacks some. That table gives V, J and clone size, and the DNA gave D and trimming. The sample yields over 250,000 clones, approximately 91% seen once. Germline CDR1 SGHDN, CDR2 FVKESK. The CDR3 extends over 13 amino acids. The V gene end was trimmed by 2 bases and the J gene end by 6 bases; junction bases not matched to a gene: 3. The sample belongs to a study of blood T cell repertoires in COVID-19.

This sequence originates from a young adult with COVID-19, enrolled during active disease. Sequencing was performed on peripheral blood. This sequence joins TRBV14 and TRBJ2-7; 8 bases match TRBD2. The CDR3: CASSQRLAGEQYF. The CDR3 coding sequence is TGTGCCAGCAGCCAACGGCTAGCGGGCGAGCAGTACTTC.